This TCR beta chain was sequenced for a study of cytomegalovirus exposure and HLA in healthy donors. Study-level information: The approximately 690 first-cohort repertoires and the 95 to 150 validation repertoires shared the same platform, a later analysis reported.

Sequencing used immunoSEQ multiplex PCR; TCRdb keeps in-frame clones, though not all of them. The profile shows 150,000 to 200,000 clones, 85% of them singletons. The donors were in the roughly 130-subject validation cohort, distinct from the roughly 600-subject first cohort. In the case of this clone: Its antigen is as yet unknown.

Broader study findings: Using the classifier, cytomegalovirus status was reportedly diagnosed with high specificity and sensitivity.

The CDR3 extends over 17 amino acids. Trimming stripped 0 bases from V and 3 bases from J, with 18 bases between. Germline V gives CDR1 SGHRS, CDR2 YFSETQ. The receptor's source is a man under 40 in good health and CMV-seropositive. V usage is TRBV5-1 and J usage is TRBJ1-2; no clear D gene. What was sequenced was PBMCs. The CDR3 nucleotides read TGCGCCAGCAGCTTGGAGATACAAGCCGGGTCGGACTATGGCTACACCTTC. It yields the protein CASSLEIQAGSDYGYTF.